This entry describes one T cell receptor (beta chain). Its specificity is unknown. PCR was performed using 60 Vbeta and 13 Jbeta primers. Clones were sequenced by immunoSEQ multiplex PCR, and TCRdb holds only the in-frame ones, with some missing. The sample yields approximately 150,000 clones, roughly 85% seen once. The sample comes from a study of cytomegalovirus exposure and HLA in healthy donors. This CDR3 spans 16 amino acids. Looked up from germline, CDR1 is LGHNA and CDR2 is YNFKEQ. Trimming shortened V by 1 base and J by 4 bases, and 16 bases separated the two germline ends. Regarding the study as a whole: A later analysis reportedly found fewer N-insertions in an Asian-associated ancestry cluster than the roughly 670-donor mean.

Material for sequencing was PBMCs. The chain uses TRBV4-2 and TRBJ1-2, with unresolved D. This clonotype originated in a young man in good health and CMV-seropositive. CDR3 protein: CASSQVAALILYGYTF. As DNA, the CDR3 is TGTGCCAGCAGCCAAGTAGCGGCCCTAATCCTCTATGGCTACACCTTC.